This TCR beta chain was sequenced in a study of T cell repertoires in cytomegalovirus infection. Whole-study context: Through public TCR beta signatures, both CMV infection and matching HLA type were indicated.

TCRdb reprocessed the reads with MiXCR, giving one entry per CDR3 protein. Among roughly 500,000 distinct CDR3 sequences listed, 30% to 40% were seen once. Remarks on this clonotype: The antigen is unknown.

V was clipped by 4 bases and J by 5 bases, with 12 bases between them. Germline V CDR1 and CDR2: SGHRS, YFSETQ. The CDR3 loop spans 14 amino acids. Study-wide results and limits: What dominated the ex vivo response were HLA-C-restricted CMV-specific TCR beta clonotypes. Summed frequency of public TCR beta families distinguished CMV carriers with the relevant HLA.

This sample comprised cultured PBMCs, obtained from culture after CMV antigen stimulation. This TCR derives from a human donor in good health (CMV status not recorded). Some clones in this sample may be carry-over from other donors' samples. V and J are TRBV5-1 and TRBJ2-2; D is ambiguous. The CDR3 bases are TGCGCCAGCAGCCCCGTCGCCGCGACCGGGGAGCTGTTTTTT. This translates into CASSPVAATGELFF.